This record covers a single TCR beta chain. Its antigen is undetermined. An end of the junction differs from the germline gene, which may be a read error. The roughly 19-32 mg bulk tissue piece was not sorted before simultaneous RNA and DNA extraction. Separate regions, five per tumor, were sampled. Over 80% of the cells in every tumor sample were viable tumor cells. Synthesis of TCR beta cDNA was carried out from 500 ng total RNA with a constant-region primer. Nested multiplex PCR, run for three rounds with slightly modified ARM-PCR, yielded TCR beta libraries. Use of TRBV1-TRBV30 forward primers with a C-beta reverse primer characterized the first two PCR rounds, which lasted nine to eleven cycles each. Via MiXCR, TCRdb re-called the multiplex PCR reads, giving one row per CDR3 protein. The sample has about 190,000 distinct CDR3 sequences; about 82% are singletons. This CDR3 has 13 amino acids. Germline V gene lookup returns CDR1 MNHEY and CDR2 SVGAGI.

This sample was included in a study of tumor-infiltrating lymphocytes in primary liver carcinoma. Regarding the study as a whole: Reduced overlap was seen in tumor-adjacent and tumor-blood pairs versus tumor region pairs. Only around 7.5-25% of top clones occurred in all five tumor regions.

The V call is TRBV6-5, the J call TRBJ2-1; D remains ambiguous. The sequenced material came from tumor tissue from primary liver carcinoma. The source is a man aged 40-50 years with primary liver carcinoma and hepatitis B virus infection. The CDR3 sequence: CDSSYAVLNGQFF. In DNA form, the CDR3 reads TGTGACAGTAGTTACGCCGTATTAAATGGGCAGTTCTTC.